The 14 T cell receptor beta chains reported below all come from one sample, sequenced in a study of vaccination effects on CD4 cells after COVID-19. Here immunoSEQ multiplex PCR was the method, and the copy in TCRdb shows in-frame clones only, minus some. This repertoire shows roughly 76,000 clones, 74% found once; its top ten account for 1.5% to 2%. These receptors lack a known antigen. Under the ViraFEST assay, PBMC were stimulated with viral peptide pools so that antigen-specific CD4+ T cells expanded. Sequencing was performed afterwards. At the end of about ten days of culture, CD4+ T cells were isolated. The specimen was CD4+ T cells from PBMCs cultured with HCoV-229E spike peptides, collected before COVID-19 vaccination. These receptors were obtained from a human donor who received a COVID-19 vaccine.

This CDR3 is CASPGTGRTDTQYF. CDR3 nucleotides: TGTGCCAGCCCCGGGACAGGGCGAACAGATACGCAGTATTTT. The chain recombines TRBV5-8 with TRBJ2-3, with 9 bases lining up with TRBD1. The CDR3 has 14 amino acids. V lost 7 bases to trimming and J lost 3 bases; unmatched junction nucleotides: 6. CDR1 is SGHTS, CDR2 YDEGEE, per germline. The full variable domain, completed using reference TRBV5-8 and TRBJ2-3, is EAGVTQSPTHLIKTRGQQATLRCSPISGHTSVYWYQQALGLGLQFLLWYDEGEERNRGNFPPRFSGRQFPNYSSELNVNALELEDSALYLCASPGTGRTDTQYFGPGTRLTVL.

V gene TRBV5-1 combines with J gene TRBJ2-5, with D unclear. This CDR3 comprises 14 residues. The ends were cut back, 0 bases at V and 5 bases at J, with 11 bases in the middle. Germline V lookup: CDR1 SGHRS, CDR2 YFSETQ. CDR3 sequence reads: CASSLVLGRETQYF. The CDR3 DNA reads TGCGCCAGCAGCTTGGTGCTAGGGCGTGAGACCCAGTACTTC. The full variable domain, its missing parts supplied by reference TRBV5-1 and TRBJ2-5, is KAGVTQTPRYLIKTRGQQVTLSCSPISGHRSVSWYQQTPGQGLQFLFEYFSETQRNKGNFPGRFSGRQFSNSRSEMNVSTLELGDSALYLCASSLVLGRETQYFGPGTRLLVL.

The chain links TRBV6-5 to TRBJ2-2, with D unresolved. CDR3 length: 14 amino acids. Germline V CDR1 and CDR2: MNHEY, SVGAGI. The V end lost 2 bases, the J end lost 1 base, and 5 bases lay between the germline ends. In DNA form, the CDR3 reads TGTGCCAGCAGTTACGGAAGGAACACCGGGGAGCTGTTTTTT. It translates to CASSYGRNTGELFF.

The chain employs TRBV3-1 (or the pseudogene TRBV3-2) and TRBJ2-1, with 14 bases matching TRBD2. Trimming at V came to 4 bases and at J to 10 bases, leaving 9 bases not matched to a gene. This CDR3 spans 16 amino acids. Germline V CDR1 and CDR2: LGHDT, YNNKEL (reference sequence). The CDR3: CASSRTGTSGGSEQFF. Written as DNA, the CDR3 is TGTGCCAGCAGCCGAACCGGGACTAGCGGGGGTTCGGAGCAGTTCTTC.

The J gene is TRBJ1-2, the V gene TRBV19; D gene uncertain. Per the germline V gene, CDR1 is LNHDA and CDR2 is SQIVND (reference sequence). V shed 6 bases and J shed 5 bases, with 16 bases lying between them. The CDR3 extends over 14 amino acids. CDR3 amino acids: CASRPGGYGYGYTF. DNA for the CDR3: TGTGCCAGTAGACCCGGAGGGTATGGTTATGGCTACACCTTC.

The rearrangement uses TRBV6-6 and TRBJ1-5; D is perhaps TRBD1 (5 bases). Trimming removed 5 bases from V and 8 bases from J, with 25 bases in between. Looked up from germline, CDR1 is MNHNY and CDR2 is SVGAGI (reference sequence). The CDR3 is 17 amino acids. Here the CDR3 DNA reads TGTGCCAGCAGTCGGATCTTTCGACCGGGGGGTTGGGAGCCCCAGCATTTT. Protein: CASSRIFRPGGWEPQHF.

This chain links TRBV5-1 with TRBJ2-3, with a weak D call TRBD1 (6 bases). There are 15 residues in the CDR3. The germline V gene encodes CDR1 SGHRS and CDR2 YFSETQ. V was clipped by 2 bases and J by 2 bases, with 12 bases between them. The CDR3 region is CASSFRDTSTDTQYF. DNA for the CDR3: TGCGCCAGCAGCTTCCGGGACACCTCCACAGATACGCAGTATTTT.

The chain has TRBV19 and TRBJ2-3; 13 bases line up with TRBD2. CDR3 length equals 16 residues. Looked up from germline, CDR1 is LNHDA and CDR2 is SQIVND (reference sequence). The J segment lost 2 bases and the V segment lost 5 bases, leaving 4 bases of the junction unmatched. This chain's CDR3 is CASSSGTSGATDTQYF. CDR3 in DNA: TGTGCCAGTAGTTCAGGGACTAGCGGGGCCACAGATACGCAGTATTTT.

The chain has TRBV18 and TRBJ1-2, with 7 bases that match TRBD1. With V trimmed by 3 bases and J by 5 bases, 6 bases remained unmatched. The CDR3 is 14 residues long. Germline V gives CDR1 KGHSH, CDR2 LQKENI. DNA for the CDR3: TGTGCCAGCTCACCCGGGGACAGTGGGTATGGCTACACCTTC. This sequence encodes CASSPGDSGYGYTF.

This chain links TRBV30 with TRBJ1-1; D remains unclear. Between the trimmed V and J ends, which lost 5 bases and 6 bases, there was a span of 13 bases. The CDR3 extends over 12 amino acids. Germline loops: CDR1 GTSNPN, CDR2 SVGIG (reference sequence). The CDR3 DNA reads TGTGCCTGGGGCCGGGGAGTTTCTGAAGCTTTCTTT. Protein: CAWGRGVSEAFF.

The gene calls are TRBV7-2 and TRBJ2-2; D might be TRBD2 (6 bases). Per the germline V gene, CDR1 is SGHTA and CDR2 is FQGNSA. CDR3 size: 15 residues. Between the trimmed V and J ends, which lost 1 base and 6 bases, there was a span of 12 bases. In DNA form, the CDR3 reads TGTGCCAGCAGCTTAGTGTGGTCGGGGGCCGGGGAGCTGTTTTTT. As protein: CASSLVWSGAGELFF.

The gene calls are TRBV27 and TRBJ2-3, with TRBD2 matching over 7 bases. Per germline, CDR1 MNHEY and CDR2 SMNVEV (reference sequence). CDR3 length: 16 residues. Trimming took 8 bases from V and 3 from J; bases not matched to a gene: 14. The CDR3 DNA reads TGTGCCAGCGGACCGCCCGGACTAGATAGGACAGATACGCAGTATTTT. This codes for CASGPPGLDRTDTQYF.

The rearrangement uses TRBV2 and TRBJ2-3, with 7 bases lining up with TRBD2. The CDR3 runs 14 residues. Germline-derived CDR1 and CDR2 are SNHLY and FYNNEI. V lost 7 bases, J lost 6 bases, and 10 bases stayed unmatched. The CDR3 DNA reads TGTGCCAGCAAAAGGGACGCCGGGAGGGATACGCAGTATTTT. It specifies CASKRDAGRDTQYF.

The V gene is TRBV3-1 (or the pseudogene TRBV3-2), the J gene TRBJ1-5, with D maybe TRBD1 (6 bases). The CDR3 consists of 16 residues. Germline V gene lookup returns CDR1 LGHDT and CDR2 YNNKEL (reference sequence). Trimming took 0 bases from V and 4 from J, leaving 13 bases between them. CDR3 nucleotide sequence: TGTGCCAGCAGCCAAGATGTGGACAGAGTAAATCAGCCCCAGCATTTT. It codes for CASSQDVDRVNQPQHF.